Each of the 21 T cell receptor beta chains below was sequenced from the same sample in a study of T cell repertoires in cytomegalovirus infection. From the reads, TCRdb called clonotypes with MiXCR, one entry per CDR3 protein. The top ten clones hold about 11% of a sample with a few hundred thousand distinct CDR3 sequences, roughly a sixth of them seen once. The sequencing sample was made of PBMCs. Receptors were obtained from a human donor in good health (CMV status not recorded). Some clones in this sample may be carry-over from other donors' samples.

This clonotype has a count of ten or more. The chain couples TRBV5-4 to TRBJ1-2; D gene unclear. With 0 bases removed from V and 2 bases from J, the gap between germline ends came to 11 bases. Germline values: CDR1 SGHNT, CDR2 YYREEE (reference sequence). CDR3 length equals 15 residues. The CDR3 bases are TGTGCCAGCAGCTTGGGGCAGGATGTCAACTATGGCTACACCTTC. It is translated as CASSLGQDVNYGYTF.

This clonotype was counted between two and nine times. The gene calls are TRBV10-3 and TRBJ1-6; the match to TRBD1 covers 7 bases. V lost 6 bases and J lost 5; bases outside the gene matches: 1. CDR1 is ENHRY, CDR2 SYGVKD, per germline. CDR3 size: 13 residues. Written as DNA, the CDR3 is TGTGCCATCAGCGGGACAGATAATTCACCCCTCCACTTT. Its protein is CAISGTDNSPLHF.

This clonotype was seen more than once but under ten times. The chain joins TRBV15 to TRBJ1-4; D is undetermined. Germline V gives CDR1 LNHNV, CDR2 YYDKDF (reference sequence). V gave up 3 bases and J gave up 0 bases, with 14 bases separating them. CDR3 length: 17 residues. CDR3 sequence reads: CATSSQTLSATNEKLFF. CDR3 bases: TGTGCCACCAGCAGCCAAACCCTCTCGGCAACTAATGAAAAACTGTTTTTT.

This clonotype has ten or more counts. The chain has TRBV6-2 or TRBV6-3 and TRBJ2-1, with 8 nucleotides matching TRBD1. Germline V gene sequence: CDR1 MNHEY, CDR2 SVGEGT. V dropped 6 bases and J dropped 4; count of bases not matched to a gene: 2. CDR3 length equals 13 residues. The CDR3 protein is CASRWDRYNEQFF. The CDR3 nucleotides are TGTGCCAGCAGATGGGACAGGTACAATGAGCAGTTCTTC.

V and J are TRBV12-3 or TRBV12-4 and TRBJ2-3; D is possibly TRBD1 (6 bases). This CDR3 region has 14 residues. V lost 2 bases, J lost 4 bases, and 10 bases lay in between. CDR3: CASSLFRGADTQYF. In nucleotides, the CDR3 is TGTGCCAGCAGTTTATTCAGGGGCGCAGATACGCAGTATTTT.

This clonotype was observed at least ten times. The chain joins TRBV7-2 to TRBJ2-7, with D uncertain. The CDR3 spans 15 residues. V lost 6 bases, J lost 0 bases, and 15 bases lay in between. Germline loops: CDR1 SGHTA, CDR2 FQGNSA. Written as DNA, the CDR3 is TGTGCCAGCAGTCCGGCCCTCCTAGACTCCTACGAGCAGTACTTC. This encodes CASSPALLDSYEQYF.

This clonotype came up many times. The rearrangement joins TRBV20-1 to TRBJ1-5; maybe TRBD1 (6 bases). The CDR3 is made up of 16 amino acids. Germline loops: CDR1 DFQATT, CDR2 SNEGSKA (reference sequence). V gave up 3 bases and J gave up 6 bases, with 21 bases separating them. In nucleotides, the CDR3 is TGCAGTGCTAGCCAACCTCAGGGGAGTCGGGGTCAGCCCCAGCATTTT. Its translation is CSASQPQGSRGQPQHF.

The sample holds a few counts of this clonotype. The V and J genes are TRBV2 and TRBJ2-5; 8 bases line up with TRBD1. The CDR3 covers 16 residues. In germline, CDR1 is SNHLY, CDR2 FYNNEI. The V segment lost 2 bases and the J segment 5 bases; nucleotides outside the gene matches: 10. The CDR3 reads CASSEHFRGRLETQYF. In nucleotides, the CDR3 is TGTGCCAGCAGTGAACATTTCAGGGGGCGATTGGAGACCCAGTACTTC.

The chain employs TRBV7-9 and TRBJ2-2, with D tentatively TRBD1 (5 bases). This CDR3 spans 16 amino acids. The germline gives CDR1 SEHNR, CDR2 FQNEAQ (reference sequence). V lost 5 bases to trimming and J lost 4 bases, with 17 bases between them. The CDR3 nucleotides read TGTGCCAGCAGCCAGACTCCTAGGGGTTCCACCGGGGAGCTGTTTTTT. Encoded protein: CASSQTPRGSTGELFF.

V gene TRBV20-1 combines with J gene TRBJ2-2; 8 bases agree with TRBD2. The CDR3 is 16 residues long. V dropped 2 bases and J dropped 4; count of bases not matched to a gene: 9. Germline CDR1 and CDR2: DFQATT and SNEGSKA (reference sequence). CDR3: CSARRFVAGLTGELFF. The DNA of the CDR3 is TGCAGTGCTAGAAGATTCGTAGCGGGGCTCACCGGGGAGCTGTTTTTT.

This clonotype was found many times. The chain is built from TRBV7-9 and TRBJ2-5; 10 nucleotides line up with TRBD1. Germline V gene sequence: CDR1 SEHNR, CDR2 FQNEAQ (reference sequence). V lost 6 bases to trimming and J lost 4 bases; unmatched junction nucleotides: 8. The CDR3 totals 15 residues. The CDR3 loop reads CASSPGQGGRETQYF. CDR3 coding DNA: TGTGCCAGCAGTCCAGGACAGGGGGGTCGAGAGACCCAGTACTTC.

This clonotype has only a few counts. J is TRBJ2-7 and V is TRBV25-1; 10 positions agree with TRBD2. CDR3 size: 14 residues. Losses at the gene ends were 5 bases for V and 6 bases for J; bases not matched to a gene: 7. Germline V gene data show CDR1 as MGHDK and CDR2 as SYGVNS. This CDR3 is CASSSGGAGREQYF. DNA for the CDR3: TGTGCCAGCAGTAGCGGGGGGGCCGGCCGCGAGCAGTACTTC.

This clonotype has ten or more counts. The CDR3 region has the DNA TGTGCCAGCAGTCTAGGACAGGGGGCGTCTCTCTATGGCTACACCTTC. It encodes CASSLGQGASLYGYTF. The V gene is TRBV6-1, the J gene TRBJ1-2, with 11 nucleotides matching TRBD1. From germline, CDR1 is MNHNS and CDR2 SASEGT. The CDR3 consists of 16 residues. V gave up 5 bases and J gave up 4 bases; unmatched junction bases: 9.

This clonotype occurred a few times. The V call is TRBV29-1, the J call TRBJ1-1, with a tentative D call TRBD1 (6 bases). This CDR3 has 15 amino acids. CDR1 and CDR2 (germline): SQVTM, ANQGSEA. Trimming cost V 7 bases and J 5 bases, with 23 bases left between them. The CDR3 sequence is CSASTSGRGGTEAFF. CDR3 bases: TGCAGCGCGTCCACTTCGGGCAGGGGAGGGACTGAAGCTTTCTTT. Full variable domain (outside the CDR3, taken from reference TRBV29-1 and TRBJ1-1): SAVISQKPSRDICQRGTSLTIQCQVDSQVTMMFWYRQQPGQSLTLIATANQGSEATYESGFVIDKFPISRPNLTFSTLTVSNMSPEDSSIYLCSASTSGRGGTEAFFGQGTRLTVV.

This sequence joins TRBV2 and TRBJ1-1; D gene ambiguous. Germline V CDR1 and CDR2: SNHLY, FYNNEI. Deletions cut 4 bases from V and 5 bases from J, with 17 bases between. This CDR3 is built from 15 residues. Written as DNA, the CDR3 is TGTGCCAGCAGTGCCGTGGGATCACGTTTGACTGAAGCTTTCTTT. As protein: CASSAVGSRLTEAFF.

This clonotype was counted many times. This sequence joins TRBV7-2 and TRBJ2-3; TRBD2 matches at 8 bases. Germline V gives CDR1 SGHTA, CDR2 FQGNSA. The junction had 10 bases not matched to a gene; V was cut back by 7 bases and J by 7 bases. This CDR3 is 14 amino acids long. Here the CDR3 reads CASTMSAGAYTQYF. The CDR3 DNA sequence: TGTGCCAGCACCATGTCAGCGGGAGCATATACGCAGTATTTT.

The V and J genes are TRBV24-1 and TRBJ2-3; 11 positions match TRBD2. Germline-derived CDR1 and CDR2 are KGHDR and SFDVKD. The CDR3 sequence is 16 residues long. Trimming cost V 2 bases and J 5 bases; bases outside gene matches: 5. The CDR3 DNA reads as TGTGCCACCAGTGATTCGACTAGCGGGGAGAAAGATACGCAGTATTTT. Its translation is CATSDSTSGEKDTQYF.

This chain uses TRBV6-6 with TRBJ1-3, with D uncertain. The CDR3 is 15 residues long. V dropped 7 bases and J dropped 0 bases, with 13 bases sitting between them. Germline V gives CDR1 MNHNY, CDR2 SVGAGI (reference sequence). CDR3 DNA sequence: TGTGCCAGCACCCAGACCCCTTACTCTGGAAACACCATATATTTT. This gives the protein CASTQTPYSGNTIYF.

This clonotype was recorded at least ten times. V is TRBV7-9 and J is TRBJ1-5, with a weak D call TRBD1 (5 bases). CDR1 and CDR2 from the germline V gene are SEHNR and FQNEAQ (reference sequence). The CDR3 sequence is 16 residues long. Trimming stripped 3 bases from V and 5 bases from J, with 17 bases between. This CDR3 reads CASSLEARDRDQPQHF. The CDR3 bases are TGTGCCAGCAGCTTGGAGGCCCGGGACCGAGATCAGCCCCAGCATTTT.

This clonotype appeared a few times. The CDR3 loop reads CASSQEWSSYEQYF. DNA for the CDR3: TGTGCCAGCAGCCAAGAATGGTCGTCCTACGAGCAGTACTTC. The rearrangement uses TRBV3-1 and TRBJ2-7; no firm D call. Germline values: CDR1 LGHDT, CDR2 YNNKEL (reference sequence). The CDR3 totals 14 residues. V lost 0 bases, J lost 1 base, and 7 bases lay in between.

This clonotype was seen more than once but under ten times. V is TRBV28 and J is TRBJ1-1; D is uncertain. The CDR3 consists of 11 residues. V was clipped by 7 bases and J by 2 bases, with 5 bases between them. Germline-derived CDR1 and CDR2 are MDHEN and SYDVKM. The chain's CDR3 is CASIFNTEAFF. CDR3 sequence (DNA): TGTGCCAGCATTTTTAACACTGAAGCTTTCTTT. The full variable domain, its missing parts supplied by reference TRBV28 and TRBJ1-1, is DVKVTQSSRYLVKRTGEKVFLECVQDMDHENMFWYRQDPGLGLRLIYFSYDVKMKEKGDIPEGYSVSREKKERFSLILESASTNQTSMYLCASIFNTEAFFGQGTRLTVV.